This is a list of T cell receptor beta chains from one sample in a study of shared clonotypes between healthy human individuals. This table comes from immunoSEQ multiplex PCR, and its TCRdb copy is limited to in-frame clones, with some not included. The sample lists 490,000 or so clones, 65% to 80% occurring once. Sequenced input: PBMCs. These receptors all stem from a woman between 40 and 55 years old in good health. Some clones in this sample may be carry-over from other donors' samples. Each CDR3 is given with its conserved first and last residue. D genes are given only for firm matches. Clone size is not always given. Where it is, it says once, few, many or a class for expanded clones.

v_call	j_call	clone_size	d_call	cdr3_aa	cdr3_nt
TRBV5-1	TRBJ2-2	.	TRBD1	CASSSPGQGSTGELFF	TGCGCCAGCAGCTCACCCGGACAGGGCAGCACCGGGGAGCTGTTTTTT
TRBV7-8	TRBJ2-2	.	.	CASRPPVGELFF	TGTGCCAGCAGACCCCCTGTCGGGGAGCTGTTTTTT
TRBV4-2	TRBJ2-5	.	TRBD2	CASSKSTSGATQYF	TGTGCCAGCAGCAAATCCACTAGCGGAGCGACCCAGTACTTC
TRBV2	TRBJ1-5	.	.	CASTTAEGAVDQPQHF	TGTGCCAGCACCACCGCGGAAGGGGCAGTAGATCAGCCCCAGCATTTT
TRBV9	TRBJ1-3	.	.	CASSVDPSGNTIYF	TGTGCCAGCAGCGTAGATCCCTCTGGAAACACCATATATTTT
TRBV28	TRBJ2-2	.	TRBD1	CASGGQGAAGELFF	TGTGCCAGCGGGGGACAGGGGGCGGCCGGGGAGCTGTTTTTT
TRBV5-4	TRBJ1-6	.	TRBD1	CASSSGRQGGDSPLHF	TGTGCCAGCAGCTCGGGCCGACAGGGGGGTGATTCACCCCTCCACTTT
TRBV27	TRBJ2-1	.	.	CASSSGSYNEQFF	TGTGCCAGCAGTAGCGGCTCCTACAATGAGCAGTTCTTC
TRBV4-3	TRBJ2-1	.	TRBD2	CASSQDSGNGNEQFF	TGCGCCAGCAGCCAAGATAGCGGGAACGGGAATGAGCAGTTCTTC
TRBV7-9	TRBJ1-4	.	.	CASTLTWDHEKLFF	TGTGCCAGCACTCTCACCTGGGACCATGAAAAACTGTTTTTT
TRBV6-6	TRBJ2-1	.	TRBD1	CASAQDRGFYNEQFF	TGTGCCAGCGCTCAGGACAGGGGTTTCTACAATGAGCAGTTCTTC
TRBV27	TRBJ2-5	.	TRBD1	CASSSASWDRQETQYF	TGTGCCAGCAGTTCAGCCTCCTGGGACAGACAAGAGACCCAGTACTTC
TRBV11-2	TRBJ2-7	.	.	CASSQDPSSSYEQYF	TGTGCCAGCAGCCAAGATCCTAGCAGCTCCTACGAGCAGTACTTC
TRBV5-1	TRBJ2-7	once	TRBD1	CASSQQGASYEQYF	TGCGCCAGCAGCCAACAGGGGGCCTCCTACGAGCAGTACTTC
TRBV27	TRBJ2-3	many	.	CASSQRSTDTQYF	TGTGCCAGCAGTCAGCGAAGCACAGATACGCAGTATTTT
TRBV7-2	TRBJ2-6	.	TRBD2	CASSLIAGGAGANVLTF	TGTGCCAGCAGCTTAATAGCGGGAGGGGCTGGGGCCAACGTCCTGACTTTC
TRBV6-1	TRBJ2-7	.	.	CASSTQQGVSREQYF	TGTGCCAGCAGTACACAACAGGGCGTATCACGAGAGCAGTACTTC
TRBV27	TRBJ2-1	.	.	CASSSPGPAGPDNEQFF	TGTGCCAGCAGTTCCCCGGGACCAGCAGGACCCGACAATGAGCAGTTCTTC
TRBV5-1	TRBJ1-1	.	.	CASSPGGRNTEAFF	TGCGCCAGCAGCCCGGGGGGCAGAAACACTGAAGCTTTCTTT
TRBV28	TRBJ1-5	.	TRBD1	CASSLLKGTGGSNQPQHF	TGTGCCAGCAGTCTTCTTAAAGGGACAGGGGGGAGCAATCAGCCCCAGCATTTT
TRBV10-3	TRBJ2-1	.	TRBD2	CAISESSSGRGGNEQFF	TGTGCCATCAGTGAGTCGTCTAGCGGGAGAGGGGGGAATGAGCAGTTCTTC
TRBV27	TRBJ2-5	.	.	CASKPIGPWGETQYF	TGTGCCAGCAAACCCATTGGGCCCTGGGGAGAGACCCAGTACTTC
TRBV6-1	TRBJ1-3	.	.	CASKKSSESGNTIYF	TGTGCCAGCAAGAAATCCTCCGAGTCTGGAAACACCATATATTTT
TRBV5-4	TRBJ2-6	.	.	CASSPHGANVLTF	TGTGCCAGCAGCCCACATGGGGCCAACGTCCTGACTTTC
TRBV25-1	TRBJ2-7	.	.	CASSERGGQSYEQYF	TGTGCCAGCAGTGAAAGGGGGGGGCAGTCCTACGAGCAGTACTTC
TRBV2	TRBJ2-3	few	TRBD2	CASNPTSGTDTQYF	TGTGCCAGCAATCCGACTAGCGGCACAGATACGCAGTATTTT
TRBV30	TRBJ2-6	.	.	CAWSYGRRSGANVLTF	TGTGCCTGGAGTTACGGCCGAAGATCTGGGGCCAACGTCCTGACTTTC
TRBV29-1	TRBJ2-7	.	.	CSVGAGSYEQYF	TGCAGCGTGGGAGCAGGGAGCTACGAGCAGTACTTC
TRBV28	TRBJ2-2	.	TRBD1	CASRDSNTGELFF	TGTGCCAGCCGGGACAGTAACACCGGGGAGCTGTTTTTT
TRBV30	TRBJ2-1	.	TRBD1	CAWSGGQGPSFF	TGTGCCTGGAGTGGGGGACAGGGCCCGTCGTTCTTC
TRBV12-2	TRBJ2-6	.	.	CASRLLVGHNLTSGANVLTF	TGTGCAAGTCGCTTGTTGGTGGGACACAATCTTACCTCTGGGGCCAACGTCCTGACTTTC
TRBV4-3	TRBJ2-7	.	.	CASSQEVGRVYEQYF	TGCGCCAGCAGCCAAGAAGTTGGCAGGGTCTACGAGCAGTACTTC
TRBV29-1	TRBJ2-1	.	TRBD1	CSVESEDRGYNEQFF	TGCAGCGTTGAATCGGAGGACAGGGGTTACAATGAGCAGTTCTTC
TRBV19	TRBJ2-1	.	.	CASSPRGFSYNEQFF	TGTGCCAGTAGTCCGAGGGGTTTTTCCTACAATGAGCAGTTCTTC
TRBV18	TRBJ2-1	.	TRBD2	CASSPPGTSHNEQFF	TGTGCCAGCTCACCACCCGGGACTAGCCACAATGAGCAGTTCTTC
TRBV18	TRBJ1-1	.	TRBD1	CASSPYTGGTGIRNEAFF	TGTGCCAGCTCACCATACACGGGCGGGACAGGGATCCGAAATGAAGCTTTCTTT
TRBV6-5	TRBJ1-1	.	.	CASSYSSGLRTEAFF	TGTGCCAGCAGTTACTCGTCGGGGTTAAGGACTGAAGCTTTCTTT
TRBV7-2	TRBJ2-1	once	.	CASGLIYNEQFF	TGTGCCAGCGGCTTAATTTACAATGAGCAGTTCTTC
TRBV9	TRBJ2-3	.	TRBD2	CASSPRLAGGLTDTQYF	TGTGCCAGCAGCCCACGACTAGCGGGAGGGCTCACAGATACGCAGTATTTT
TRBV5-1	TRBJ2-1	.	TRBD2	CASSLEASGSGVEQFF	TGCGCCAGCAGCTTGGAGGCTAGCGGGAGTGGGGTTGAGCAGTTCTTC
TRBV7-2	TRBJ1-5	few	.	CASSLEGIGADQPQHF	TGTGCCAGCAGCTTAGAGGGAATTGGGGCGGATCAGCCCCAGCATTTT
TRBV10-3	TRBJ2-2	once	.	CAISEVGREGTGELFF	TGTGCCATCAGTGAGGTTGGGCGGGAAGGAACCGGGGAGCTGTTTTTT
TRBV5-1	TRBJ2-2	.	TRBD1	CASSLAPGQATGELFF	TGCGCCAGCAGTTTGGCCCCGGGACAGGCTACCGGGGAGCTGTTTTTT
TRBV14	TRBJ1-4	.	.	CASSQLGANEKLFF	TGTGCCAGCAGCCAGCTAGGAGCTAATGAAAAACTGTTTTTT
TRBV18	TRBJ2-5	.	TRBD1	CASSPPSGQGETQYF	TGTGCCAGCTCACCACCCTCGGGACAGGGTGAGACCCAGTACTTC